The 21 T cell receptor beta chains below come from one sample, sequenced in a study of T cell responses to AZD1222 COVID-19 vaccine. Measured with immunoSEQ multiplex PCR; TCRdb has only the in-frame clones, and not every one. Among approximately 170,000 clones listed, around 90% were seen once. This material consisted of peripheral blood, taken on day 0 of AZD1222 vaccination. All receptors derive from an adult in good health.

CDR3 nucleotide sequence: TGTGCCAGCAGCTTCGTTGGGGGTCGGAGCCAGCCCCAGCATTTT. It specifies CASSFVGGRSQPQHF. The chain has TRBV7-8 and TRBJ1-5; D is possibly TRBD1 (5 bases). Germline CDR1 and CDR2: SGHVS and FQNEAQ. The length of the CDR3 is 15 residues. V was shortened by 3 bases and J by 7 bases, with 16 bases between the two germline ends.

The chain combines TRBV15 with TRBJ1-6; D is perhaps TRBD1 (6 bases). Trimming took 3 bases from V and 14 from J, leaving 17 bases between them. The CDR3 runs 14 residues. The germline CDR1 and CDR2 sequences are LNHNV and YYDKDF (reference sequence). The CDR3 DNA is TGTGCCACCAGCAGCGTGACAGGTTTGAAAGCCCTCCACTTT. This codes for CATSSVTGLKALHF.

The chain employs TRBV15 and TRBJ1-6; a weak D match, TRBD1 (6 bases). This CDR3 spans 14 amino acids. Germline CDR1 LNHNV, CDR2 YYDKDF (reference sequence). The ends were cut back, 2 bases at V and 9 bases at J, with 11 bases in the middle. CDR3 loop: CATSRNREGSPLHF. Written as DNA, the CDR3 is TGTGCCACCAGCAGAAACAGGGAAGGTTCACCCCTCCACTTT.

The chain joins TRBV18 to TRBJ2-1; 7 positions agree with TRBD1. Germline CDR1 reads KGHSH; CDR2 reads LQKENI. Trimming took 1 base from V and 6 from J; bases not matched to a gene: 6. CDR3 length: 15 amino acids. In DNA form, the CDR3 reads TGTGCCAGCTCACCACGCTCTACAGGGGTCAATGAGCAGTTCTTC. It specifies CASSPRSTGVNEQFF. Together with reference TRBV18 and TRBJ2-1, the CDR3 gives the full variable domain: NAGVMQNPRHLVRRRGQEARLRCSPMKGHSHVYWYRQLPEEGLKFMVYLQKENIIDESGMPKERFSAEFPKEGPSILRIQQVVRGDSAAYFCASSPRSTGVNEQFFGPGTRLTVL.

The chain employs TRBV3-1 (or the pseudogene TRBV3-2) and TRBJ2-6, with a weak D call TRBD1 (6 bases). CDR1 LGHDT and CDR2 YNNKEL come from the germline V gene (reference sequence). CDR3 size: 15 residues. Trimming removed 6 bases at V and 0 bases at J, with 9 bases between. CDR3 nucleotide sequence: TGTGCCAGCAGTCTACAGGGCTCTGGGGCCAACGTCCTGACTTTC. Residues: CASSLQGSGANVLTF.

Comments on this clone: Different DNA sequences within this sample yield the same CDR3. V usage is TRBV5-1 and J usage is TRBJ2-1; the match to TRBD2 covers 9 bases. J was trimmed by 5 bases and V by 0 bases; bases with no gene match: 3. Germline CDR1 is SGHRS and CDR2 is YFSETQ. This CDR3 contains 15 residues. The DNA of the CDR3 is TGCGCCAGCAGCTTGGCGCGGGGGGGCAACAATGAGCAGTTCTTC. Protein sequence: CASSLARGGNNEQFF.

The V call is TRBV19, the J call TRBJ1-5; no firm D call. V was clipped by 9 bases and J by 4 bases, with 10 bases between them. CDR1 and CDR2 (germline): LNHDA, SQIVND (reference sequence). This CDR3 has 12 amino acids. The CDR3: CASNGRNQPQHF. The DNA of the CDR3 is TGTGCCAGCAACGGGAGGAATCAGCCCCAGCATTTT.

The J gene is TRBJ1-2, the V gene TRBV4-1; no reliable D call. CDR1 MGHRA and CDR2 YSYEKL come from the germline V gene. The CDR3 is made up of 15 amino acids. The germline V and J ends were trimmed by 0 bases and 8 bases, with 16 bases remaining between them. The CDR3 here is CASSQDTRQVGGYTF. DNA of the CDR3: TGCGCCAGCAGCCAAGATACGCGGCAGGTTGGCGGCTACACCTTC.

V gene TRBV5-5 combines with J gene TRBJ2-3, with no clear D. This CDR3 region has 15 residues. Germline V gives CDR1 SGHKS, CDR2 YYEKEE (reference sequence). V shed 0 bases and J shed 0 bases, with 8 bases lying between them. The CDR3 is CASSLGPSSTDTQYF. CDR3 sequence (DNA): TGTGCCAGCAGCTTGGGCCCGTCAAGCACAGATACGCAGTATTTT.

The chain links TRBV11-2 to TRBJ1-1; TRBD1 might be the D (5 bases). The germline V gene encodes CDR1 SGHAT and CDR2 FQNNGV. The CDR3 length is 15 residues. Trimming pared 5 bases from V and 2 bases from J, leaving 15 bases between. The CDR3 sequence is CASSHSRTLNTEAFF. In nucleotides, the CDR3 is TGTGCCAGCAGCCATTCTCGGACATTAAACACTGAAGCTTTCTTT.

This chain uses TRBV5-6 with TRBJ1-4; 7 bases are shared with TRBD1. V was pared by 0 bases and J by 5 bases, with 7 bases of the junction left unmatched. Germline V gene sequence: CDR1 SGHDT, CDR2 YYEEEE. The CDR3 contains 16 residues. The CDR3 spells CASSLGSGQRNEKLFF. In nucleotides, the CDR3 is TGTGCCAGCAGCTTGGGGTCGGGACAGCGGAATGAAAAACTGTTTTTT.

The chain carries TRBV7-2 and TRBJ2-7; D is uncertain. Per germline, CDR1 SGHTA and CDR2 FQGNSA. This CDR3 contains 15 residues. Trimming removed 7 bases from V and 0 bases from J, with 16 bases in between. The CDR3 loop reads CASTFTPQSSYEQYF. CDR3 nucleotide sequence: TGTGCCAGCACCTTTACCCCACAGAGCTCCTACGAGCAGTACTTC.

This rearrangement joins TRBV6-2 or TRBV6-3 to TRBJ2-5; 15 nucleotides agree with TRBD2. The CDR3 has 20 amino acids. Per germline, CDR1 MNHEY and CDR2 SVGEGT. With V trimmed by 6 bases and J by 5 bases, 19 bases remained unmatched. CDR3 residues: CASSLTLRGTSGRMGETQYF. The CDR3 DNA reads as TGTGCCAGCAGCCTGACCCTTCGAGGGACTAGCGGGAGGATGGGGGAGACCCAGTACTTC.

This rearrangement joins TRBV29-1 to TRBJ2-7, with no clear D. Germline CDR1 reads SQVTM; CDR2 reads ANQGSEA. This CDR3 is 13 amino acids long. V dropped 4 bases and J dropped 2 bases, with 12 bases sitting between them. The CDR3 nucleotides read TGCAGCGTTGTAGGACGCCTAACCTACGAGCAGTACTTC. As protein: CSVVGRLTYEQYF.

The rearrangement uses TRBV6-1 and TRBJ2-7; TRBD1 agrees at 9 bases. The J segment lost 6 bases and the V segment lost 5 bases, leaving 11 bases of the junction unmatched. This CDR3 is 15 amino acids long. The germline V gene has CDR1 MNHNS and CDR2 SASEGT. CDR3 nucleotide sequence: TGTGCCAGCAGTTCCGGGACAGGGCGATGGAGCGAGCAGTACTTC. This gives the protein CASSSGTGRWSEQYF.

This chain uses TRBV5-4 with TRBJ1-2; D is unresolved. V lost 0 bases and J 2 bases, leaving 5 bases between the germline ends. Germline lookup yields CDR1 SGHNT and CDR2 YYREEE (reference sequence). The CDR3 extends over 13 amino acids. CDR3 bases: TGTGCCAGCAGCTTGGTGGCAAACTATGGCTACACCTTC. Translated, it gives CASSLVANYGYTF. Drawing the rest from reference TRBV5-4 and TRBJ1-2, the complete variable domain is ETGVTQSPTHLIKTRGQQVTLRCSSQSGHNTVSWYQQALGQGPQFIFQYYREEENGRGNFPPRFSGLQFPNYSSELNVNALELDDSALYLCASSLVANYGYTFGSGTRLTVV.

This sequence joins TRBV19 and TRBJ1-3; D is unresolved. The CDR3 is 13 residues long. Germline V lookup: CDR1 LNHDA, CDR2 SQIVND (reference sequence). V was shortened by 5 bases and J by 2 bases, with 7 bases between the two germline ends. Written as DNA, the CDR3 is TGTGCCAGTAGTCGCCTGCCTGGAAACACCATATATTTT. It translates to CASSRLPGNTIYF.

The J gene is TRBJ2-7, the V gene TRBV5-1; 7 bases are shared with TRBD2. Germline CDR1 is SGHRS and CDR2 is YFSETQ. There are 12 residues in the CDR3. V was clipped by 4 bases and J by 6 bases; unmatched bases: 4. The chain's CDR3 is CASSTGGSEQYF. CDR3 DNA sequence: TGCGCCAGCAGCACCGGCGGGAGCGAGCAGTACTTC.

This chain links TRBV27 with TRBJ2-1; no clear D gene. In germline, CDR1 is MNHEY, CDR2 SMNVEV (reference sequence). V was trimmed by 10 bases and J by 0 bases, leaving 16 bases between them. The CDR3 consists of 15 residues. CDR3 bases: TGTGCCACCAGATTGAGGTGGAGCTCCTACAATGAGCAGTTCTTC. Its translation is CATRLRWSSYNEQFF.

The chain employs TRBV7-9 and TRBJ2-5; D possibly corresponds to TRBD1 (6 bases). Germline CDR1 reads SEHNR; CDR2 reads FQNEAQ (reference sequence). This CDR3 comprises 15 residues. V was cut by 1 base and J by 3 bases, with 12 bases left in between. This chain's CDR3 is CASSLDTGMKETQYF. The CDR3 nucleotides are TGTGCCAGCAGCTTAGATACAGGGATGAAAGAGACCCAGTACTTC.

J is TRBJ1-2 and V is TRBV18; 8 bases line up with TRBD1. From germline, CDR1 is KGHSH and CDR2 LQKENI. This CDR3 contains 14 residues. V shed 6 bases, J shed 2 bases, and the junction held 5 bases outside the gene matches. CDR3 residues: CASSDREGNYGYTF. The CDR3 nucleotides read TGTGCCAGCTCGGACAGGGAGGGGAACTATGGCTACACCTTC.